The 31 T cell receptor beta chains in this list originate from one sample, sequenced in a study of T cell clonality in common variable immunodeficiency. Profiling relied on immunoSEQ multiplex PCR, and the TCRdb table lists in-frame clones only, not all of them. The data show about 45,000 clones, with none appearing a single time. The specimen sequenced was peripheral blood mononuclear cells. The receptors shown here come from a person aged 18 to 69 in good health.

This clone was seen at least ten times. The read terminates 3 residues before the CDR3 end, so the remaining end is supplied by the germline J gene. This chain links TRBV20-1 with TRBJ1-5; 8 bases fit TRBD1. Germline CDR1 is DFQATT and CDR2 is SNEGSKA (reference sequence). The CDR3 runs 17 residues. The J segment lost 4 bases and the V segment lost 6 bases, leaving 17 bases of the junction unmatched. The CDR3 DNA, read in part, is TGCAGTGCCGGCTACCCGCGTGGACAGGGAGGTAATCAGCCC. This translates into CSAGYPRGQGGNQP. The entire CDR3 sequence reads CSAGYPRGQGGNQPQHF.

This clone was counted at least ten times. The read ends 3 residues before the CDR3 terminus; that terminus is restored from the germline J gene. The V gene is TRBV24-1, the J gene TRBJ2-3; tentative D call: TRBD2 (5 bases). CDR3 size: 13 residues. Germline CDR1 reads KGHDR; CDR2 reads SFDVKD. V was trimmed by 10 bases and J by 1 base, leaving 11 bases between them. CDR3 in amino acids: CATGRVGTDTQYF. CDR3 bases read: TGTGCCACAGGGCGGGTGGGCACAGATACG.

Many counts were recorded for this clone. The DNA ends 3 residues before the CDR3 does, and the rest of the CDR3 is filled in from the germline J gene. V usage is TRBV28 and J usage is TRBJ1-4; D is unclear. The CDR3 is 14 residues long. Trimming removed 3 bases at V and 7 bases at J, with 12 bases between. CDR1 MDHEN and CDR2 SYDVKM come from the germline V gene. Partial CDR3 DNA: TGTGCCAGCAGTTTTTTACAGCGGGCTGAAAAA. It yields the protein CASSFLQRAEK. The full CDR3 sequence reads CASSFLQRAEKLFF.

This clone was recorded at least ten times. From the germline J gene comes the end of the CDR3, since the read stops 3 residues before it. This rearrangement joins TRBV5-8 to TRBJ1-4; 7 bases line up with TRBD1. The CDR3 contains 13 residues. The V gene end was trimmed by 4 bases and the J gene end by 7 bases; junction bases not matched to a gene: 4. Germline V CDR1 and CDR2: SGHTS, YDEGEE. Here the CDR3 reads CASSIAGGEKLFF. The covered CDR3 bases are TGTGCCAGCAGCATAGCAGGGGGTGAAAAA. Variable domain in full (rest from reference TRBV5-8 and TRBJ1-4): EAGVTQSPTHLIKTRGQQATLRCSPISGHTSVYWYQQALGLGLQFLLWYDEGEERNRGNFPPRFSGRQFPNYSSELNVNALELEDSALYLCASSIAGGEKLFFGSGTQLSVL.

In this sample, this clone turned up many times. The read terminates 3 residues before the CDR3 end, so the remaining end is supplied by the germline J gene. This chain uses TRBV20-1 with TRBJ2-1, with TRBD2 matching over 8 bases. The V gene's germline CDR1 is DFQATT and CDR2 SNEGSKA (reference sequence). The junction had 9 bases not matched to a gene; V was cut back by 3 bases and J by 5 bases. This CDR3 contains 15 residues. The CDR3 sequence: CSAREAGVKDNEQFF. The sequenced part of the CDR3 DNA is TGCAGTGCTAGGGAAGCGGGAGTGAAGGACAATGAG.

This clone has ten or more counts. The sequence runs out 3 residues before the end of the CDR3; the remainder is reconstructed from the germline J gene. The rearrangement uses TRBV9 and TRBJ1-2; 7 bases fit TRBD1. V shed 4 bases and J 4 bases; nucleotides not matched to a gene: 4. Germline CDR1 is SGDLS and CDR2 is YYNGEE. The CDR3 sequence is 13 residues long. Partial CDR3 DNA: TGTGCCAGCAGCCCCCGACAGGGCTATGGC. Translated: CASSPRQGYG. The whole CDR3 sequence is CASSPRQGYGYTF. Combining the CDR3 with reference TRBV9 and TRBJ1-2 gives the whole variable domain DSGVTQTPKHLITATGQRVTLRCSPRSGDLSVYWYQQSLDQGLQFLIQYYNGEERAKGNILERFSAQQFPDLHSELNLSSLELGDSALYFCASSPRQGYGYTFGSGTRLTVV.

This clone was counted many times. The read halts 3 residues ahead of the CDR3 end, with the missing end drawn from the germline J gene. The chain recombines TRBV9 with TRBJ2-2, with TRBD1 matching over 7 bases. This CDR3 has 16 residues. Per germline, CDR1 SGDLS and CDR2 YYNGEE. The V and J ends lost 0 bases and 3 bases, in that order; junction bases with no gene match: 5. CDR3 in amino acids: CASSVAGQTYTGELFF. The part of the CDR3 DNA that was read is TGTGCCAGCAGCGTAGCGGGACAGACCTACACCGGGGAG.

This clone was found many times. The read finishes 3 residues shy of the CDR3 end, and the germline J gene is used to complete it. This chain connects TRBV16 to TRBJ1-5; D gene unclear. Germline CDR1 KGHSY, CDR2 FQNENV. The CDR3 loop spans 15 amino acids. The V end was cut by 0 bases, the J end by 2 bases, with 8 bases between. CDR3 DNA (partial): TGTGCCAGCAGCCAATCGGCCGAGGGCAATCAGCCC. Translating gives CASSQSAEGNQP. The complete CDR3 sequence is CASSQSAEGNQPQHF.

This clone was seen repeatedly, ten times or more. From the germline J gene comes the end of the CDR3, since the read stops 3 residues before it. V and J are TRBV9 and TRBJ1-6, with TRBD1 matching over 8 bases. CDR1 and CDR2 from the germline V gene are SGDLS and YYNGEE. V lost 0 bases, J lost 7 bases, and 9 bases stayed unmatched. The CDR3 length is 17 residues. The chain's CDR3 is CASSVGFRQGMNSPLHF. CDR3 bases read: TGTGCCAGCAGCGTAGGATTCCGACAGGGGATGAATTCACCC.

In this sample, this clone turned up many times. Read data end 3 residues before the CDR3 end; the end is taken from the germline J gene. The chain recombines TRBV29-1 with TRBJ1-2; D is unclear. Germline V gene data show CDR1 as SQVTM and CDR2 as ANQGSEA. V was pared by 3 bases and J by 2 bases, with 10 bases between. There are 13 residues in the CDR3. Incomplete CDR3 DNA: TGCAGCGTTGAGCACGGGTCCAACTATGGC. Translation: CSVEHGSNYG. The CDR3, in full, reads CSVEHGSNYGYTF.

This clone was seen many times. Coverage ceases 3 residues before the CDR3 finishes, and the germline J gene fills in the end. V is TRBV7-9 and J is TRBJ1-4, with D hard to call. Trimming stripped 0 bases from V and 0 bases from J, with 5 bases between. The CDR3 extends over 15 amino acids. Germline CDR1 and CDR2: SEHNR and FQNEAQ (reference sequence). Partial CDR3 DNA: TGTGCCAGCAGCTTAGCGCGGACAACTAATGAAAAA. It yields the protein CASSLARTTNEK. The full CDR3 sequence reads CASSLARTTNEKLFF. Full variable domain (outside the CDR3, taken from reference TRBV7-9 and TRBJ1-4): DTGVSQNPRHKITKRGQNVTFRCDPISEHNRLYWYRQTLGQGPEFLTYFQNEAQLEKSRLLSDRFSAERPKGSFSTLEIQRTEQGDSAMYLCASSLARTTNEKLFFGSGTQLSVL.

Ten or more counts support this clone. The read gets to within 3 residues of the CDR3 end, and the germline J gene fills in the rest. This sequence joins TRBV7-9 and TRBJ1-6, with D possibly matching TRBD1 (5 bases). Per germline, CDR1 SEHNR and CDR2 FQNEAQ (reference sequence). V lost 5 bases to trimming and J lost 6 bases, with 14 bases between them. This CDR3 comprises 15 residues. The CDR3 DNA, read in part, is TGTGCCAGCAGCCCAGGGTCAGATCGTAATTCACCC. This codes for CASSPGSDRNSP. In full, the CDR3 reads CASSPGSDRNSPLHF.

This clone was detected ten times or more. Read data end 3 residues before the CDR3 end; the end is taken from the germline J gene. This sequence joins TRBV9 and TRBJ2-3; D is possibly TRBD2 (6 bases). The CDR3 is 16 residues long. Germline-derived CDR1 and CDR2 are SGDLS and YYNGEE. The ends were cut back, 3 bases at V and 0 bases at J, with 14 bases in the middle. The covered CDR3 bases are TGTGCCAGCAGCGGGAATAGCGGATCTAGCACAGATACG. It yields the protein CASSGNSGSSTDT. The full CDR3 sequence reads CASSGNSGSSTDTQYF.

This clone was observed many times. The CDR3 end falls 3 residues outside the read, so it is completed with the germline J gene. This chain joins TRBV3-1 (or the pseudogene TRBV3-2) and TRBJ2-7; D uncertain. The CDR3 has 12 amino acids. CDR1 is LGHDT and CDR2 is YNNKEL in the germline V gene (reference sequence). Trimming removed 3 bases from V and 0 bases from J, with 3 bases in between. The DNA read from the CDR3 is TGTGCCAGCAGCCAGGCCTCCTACGAG. Translated, it gives CASSQASYE. The whole CDR3 reads CASSQASYEQYF.

This clone was detected ten times or more. Read coverage stops 3 residues before the CDR3 terminus; the germline J gene supplies the remainder. The rearrangement links TRBV7-2 to TRBJ2-7; 11 bases fit TRBD1. The CDR3 is 15 amino acids. Germline V lookup: CDR1 SGHTA, CDR2 FQGNSA. With 5 bases clipped from V and 2 bases from J, the junction kept 5 bases outside the gene matches. The CDR3 sequence: CASSPGTGGAYEQYF. The covered CDR3 bases are TGTGCCAGCAGCCCCGGGACAGGGGGGGCCTACGAG.

This clone appeared many times. The part of the CDR3 DNA that was read is TGCGCCAGCAGCTTGGGACAGGTTAACTATGGC. Translation gives CASSLGQVNYG. The entire CDR3 sequence reads CASSLGQVNYGYTF. The rearrangement joins TRBV5-1 to TRBJ1-2, with a tentative D call TRBD1 (6 bases). The read ends 3 residues shy of where the CDR3 ends; the end is completed using the germline J gene. The CDR3 totals 14 residues. CDR1 is SGHRS and CDR2 is YFSETQ in the germline V gene. V was pared by 0 bases and J by 1 base, with 7 bases between.

In this sample, this clone turned up many times. The read terminates 3 residues before the CDR3 end, so the remaining end is supplied by the germline J gene. The chain carries TRBV9 and TRBJ1-4, with 7 bases matching TRBD1. After removal of 4 bases from V and 4 bases from J, the junction contained 7 bases not matched to a gene. The CDR3 covers 15 residues. Looked up from germline, CDR1 is SGDLS and CDR2 is YYNGEE. The CDR3 DNA, read in part, is TGTGCCAGCAGCCCCCGTTACAGGGGTAATGAAAAA. Protein product: CASSPRYRGNEK. The whole CDR3 sequence reads CASSPRYRGNEKLFF.

Ten or more counts support this clone. The CDR3 end falls 3 residues outside the read, so it is completed with the germline J gene. This sequence joins TRBV3-1 (or the pseudogene TRBV3-2) and TRBJ2-1; D is possibly TRBD2 (6 bases). CDR1 LGHDT and CDR2 YNNKEL come from the germline V gene (reference sequence). V gave up 0 bases and J gave up 1 base, with 16 bases separating them. CDR3 length: 18 residues. The covered CDR3 bases are TGTGCCAGCAGCCAAGAAGTTCGACGGGACTCTTCCTACAATGAG. This encodes CASSQEVRRDSSYNE. The CDR3 in its entirety is CASSQEVRRDSSYNEQFF.

A few counts support this clone. The CDR3 here is CASSRPGTGNTEAFF. The sequenced CDR3 bases are TGTGCCAGTAGTCGGCCCGGGACAGGGAACACTGAA. This sequence joins TRBV19 and TRBJ1-1, with 8 bases matching TRBD1. The CDR3 end lies 3 residues beyond the end of the read and is filled in from the germline J gene. The V gene end was trimmed by 5 bases and the J gene end by 1 base; junction bases not matched to a gene: 6. The CDR3 contains 15 residues. The V gene's germline CDR1 is LNHDA and CDR2 SQIVND (reference sequence).

This clone appeared many times. The sequenced fragment ends 3 residues before the CDR3 boundary, so the rest is inferred from the germline J gene. V is TRBV6-2 or TRBV6-3 and J is TRBJ2-2, with 9 bases matching TRBD1. The germline CDR1 and CDR2 sequences are MNHEY and SVGEGT. V was clipped by 7 bases and J by 4 bases; unmatched bases: 4. This CDR3 has 14 residues. The CDR3 here is CASTGQGITGELFF. Incomplete CDR3 DNA: TGTGCCAGCACGGGACAGGGTATCACCGGGGAG.

This clone has a count of ten or more. The CDR3 bases that were read are TGTGCCAGCATCGCGCGGCTAGCGAATGAG. Protein: CASIARLANE. In full, the CDR3 is CASIARLANEQFF. The chain uses TRBV6-2 or TRBV6-3 and TRBJ2-1; D might be TRBD2 (6 bases). The read terminates 3 residues before the CDR3 end, so the remaining end is supplied by the germline J gene. The V gene's germline CDR1 is MNHEY and CDR2 SVGEGT. The CDR3 has 13 residues. V was shortened by 7 bases and J by 7 bases, with 14 bases between the two germline ends.

This clone was counted ten times or more. The CDR3 DNA, read in part, is TGTGCCAGCAGCTTAGTTGGGCAGAATAGCAATCAGCCC. It specifies CASSLVGQNSNQP. The whole CDR3 protein is CASSLVGQNSNQPQHF. The chain recombines TRBV7-8 with TRBJ1-5, with unresolved D. The read finishes 3 residues shy of the CDR3 end, and the germline J gene is used to complete it. V lost 1 base and J lost 0, with 10 bases in between. The CDR3 is 16 amino acids. CDR1 and CDR2 from the germline V gene are SGHVS and FQNEAQ.

By share, this clone ranks as medium-sized. The CDR3 end falls 3 residues outside the read, so it is completed with the germline J gene. The chain recombines TRBV6-7 with TRBJ2-7, with 10 bases that match TRBD2. TRBV6-7 is an ORF, with its function uncertain. This CDR3 has 14 amino acids. Losses at the gene ends were 0 bases for V and 4 bases for J; bases not matched to a gene: 0. CDR3 DNA (partial): TGTGCCAGCAGTTACTCTAGCGGGGGGTACGAG. It specifies CASSYSSGGYE. The complete CDR3 protein is CASSYSSGGYEQYF.

This clone was seen at least ten times. The read ends 3 residues early relative to the CDR3; the germline J gene fills the gap. The chain employs TRBV18 and TRBJ2-5; 7 bases are shared with TRBD1. With V trimmed by 3 bases and J by 3 bases, 1 base remained unmatched. This CDR3 has 13 amino acids. Germline CDR1 and CDR2: KGHSH and LQKENI. This CDR3 reads CASSPGQKETQYF. The sequenced part of the CDR3 DNA is TGTGCCAGCTCACCGGGACAGAAAGAGACC. The whole variable domain, remainder taken from reference TRBV18 and TRBJ2-5, is NAGVMQNPRHLVRRRGQEARLRCSPMKGHSHVYWYRQLPEEGLKFMVYLQKENIIDESGMPKERFSAEFPKEGPSILRIQQVVRGDSAAYFCASSPGQKETQYFGPGTRLLVL.

Many counts were recorded for this clone. Coverage ceases 3 residues before the CDR3 finishes, and the germline J gene fills in the end. V and J are TRBV7-9 and TRBJ1-1, with a tentative D call TRBD1 (5 bases). V shed 3 bases and J shed 1 base, with 9 bases lying between them. Germline V gene lookup returns CDR1 SEHNR and CDR2 FQNEAQ (reference sequence). This CDR3 comprises 14 residues. The DNA read from the CDR3 is TGTGCCAGCAGCTTGAAGACAGCGAACACTGAA. This gives the protein CASSLKTANTE. The complete CDR3 sequence is CASSLKTANTEAFF. Complete variable domain (other parts from reference TRBV7-9 and TRBJ1-1): DTGVSQNPRHKITKRGQNVTFRCDPISEHNRLYWYRQTLGQGPEFLTYFQNEAQLEKSRLLSDRFSAERPKGSFSTLEIQRTEQGDSAMYLCASSLKTANTEAFFGQGTRLTVV.

This clone was recorded many times. Read sequence stops 3 residues before the CDR3 end, and the germline J gene provides the missing end. The chain uses TRBV20-1 and TRBJ2-3, with 9 bases lining up with TRBD2. J was trimmed by 3 bases and V by 1 base; bases with no gene match: 8. The CDR3 is made up of 16 amino acids. The germline V gene encodes CDR1 DFQATT and CDR2 SNEGSKA (reference sequence). CDR3 in amino acids: CSARVIAGDWTDTQYF. The covered CDR3 bases are TGCAGTGCTAGAGTGATAGCGGGAGATTGGACAGATACG.

This clone was observed many times. The read ends 3 residues before the CDR3 terminus; that terminus is restored from the germline J gene. The chain employs TRBV4-2 and TRBJ2-7, with 7 nucleotides matching TRBD2. The V and J ends lost 1 base and 4 bases, in that order; junction bases with no gene match: 10. The CDR3 totals 16 residues. The germline gives CDR1 LGHNA, CDR2 YNFKEQ. CDR3 region: CASSQGSGTGGYEQYF. The part of the CDR3 DNA that was read is TGTGCCAGCAGCCAAGGGTCGGGGACGGGGGGTTACGAG.

This clone was observed many times. CDR3 DNA (partial): TGCAGTGCTAGGCCTCTAGCGGGAGTGGGCAATGAG. It is translated as CSARPLAGVGNE. The full CDR3 reads CSARPLAGVGNEQFF. V usage is TRBV20-1 and J usage is TRBJ2-1, with 10 bases identical to TRBD2. The read comes to an end 3 residues before the CDR3 does, leaving the germline J gene to fill in the end. The length of the CDR3 is 15 residues. Germline V lookup: CDR1 DFQATT, CDR2 SNEGSKA (reference sequence). Unmatched junction bases numbered 8, after V lost 3 bases and J lost 6 bases.

Ten or more counts support this clone. Coverage ceases 3 residues before the CDR3 finishes, and the germline J gene fills in the end. This sequence joins TRBV27 and TRBJ2-2; 7 bases are a match to TRBD2. The CDR3 has 18 amino acids. After removal of 1 base from V and 7 bases from J, the junction contained 15 bases not matched to a gene. Germline V gene lookup returns CDR1 MNHEY and CDR2 SMNVEV (reference sequence). The CDR3 spells CASSLLQTGLDNGGELFF. The covered CDR3 bases are TGTGCCAGCAGTTTATTGCAAACAGGACTAGATAATGGCGGGGAG.

This clone was found many times. Read coverage stops 3 residues before the CDR3 terminus; the germline J gene supplies the remainder. J is TRBJ1-2 and V is TRBV20-1, with D perhaps matching TRBD1 (6 bases). CDR1 and CDR2 (germline): DFQATT, SNEGSKA (reference sequence). This CDR3 region has 12 residues. V was clipped by 6 bases and J by 2 bases, with 10 bases between them. The sequenced part of the CDR3 DNA is TGCAGTGCCCGGGACACCAACTATGGC. Amino acid sequence: CSARDTNYG. The CDR3 in its entirety is CSARDTNYGYTF.

This clone was seen ten or more times. From the germline J gene comes the end of the CDR3, since the read stops 3 residues before it. This chain joins TRBV9 and TRBJ1-5, with a possible D match to TRBD1 (5 bases). The CDR3 is 15 amino acids. Trimming stripped 0 bases from V and 2 bases from J, with 9 bases between. The germline gives CDR1 SGDLS, CDR2 YYNGEE. The sequenced CDR3 bases are TGTGCCAGCAGCGTAGAAGGGGTGGGCAATCAGCCC. Its protein product is CASSVEGVGNQP. The whole CDR3 sequence reads CASSVEGVGNQPQHF.